These 12 T cell receptor beta chains were all obtained from the same sample, sequenced in a study of T cell responses to AZD1222 COVID-19 vaccine. Sequenced by immunoSEQ multiplex PCR; TCRdb stores in-frame clones only, minus some. The data show tens of thousands of clones, about nine tenths seen once. The input for sequencing was peripheral blood, taken on day 0 of AZD1222 vaccination. All receptors derive from an adult in good health.

This chain connects TRBV12-3 or TRBV12-4 to TRBJ2-1; a weak D match, TRBD2 (6 bases). V lost 5 bases to trimming and J lost 6 bases, with 8 bases between them. The CDR3 is 12 amino acids. The CDR3: CASSLGGNEQFF. The CDR3 nucleotides are TGTGCCAGCAGTCTGGGGGGCAATGAGCAGTTCTTC.

V and J are TRBV19 and TRBJ2-7, with a tentative D call TRBD2 (5 bases). The V and J ends lost 7 bases and 5 bases respectively, with 15 bases between them. CDR1 LNHDA and CDR2 SQIVND come from the germline V gene (reference sequence). CDR3 length equals 13 residues. In DNA form, the CDR3 reads TGTGCCAGTAAGATACAGAGTAGCGACGAGCAGTACTTC. Encoded protein: CASKIQSSDEQYF.

The chain uses TRBV5-1 and TRBJ1-4, with D tentatively TRBD1 (5 bases). The CDR3 contains 15 residues. Germline assignment: CDR1 SGHRS and CDR2 YFSETQ. Trimming left V 5 bases short and J 2 bases short, with 13 bases between. This CDR3 is CASRSPGGTNEKLFF. In nucleotides, the CDR3 is TGCGCCAGCAGAAGCCCGGGGGGGACTAATGAAAAACTGTTTTTT. The variable domain in full, completed from reference TRBV5-1 and TRBJ1-4, reads KAGVTQTPRYLIKTRGQQVTLSCSPISGHRSVSWYQQTPGQGLQFLFEYFSETQRNKGNFPGRFSGRQFSNSRSEMNVSTLELGDSALYLCASRSPGGTNEKLFFGSGTQLSVL.

This chain connects TRBV6-5 to TRBJ1-2, with D hard to call. Looked up from germline, CDR1 is MNHEY and CDR2 is SVGAGI. V lost 2 bases, J lost 7 bases, and 11 bases lay in between. The CDR3 is 13 amino acids. The CDR3 protein is CASSYGAAGGYTF. The CDR3, as DNA: TGTGCCAGCAGTTACGGCGCAGCCGGTGGCTACACCTTC.

The chain combines TRBV5-8 with TRBJ1-5; 10 nucleotides agree with TRBD1. Germline CDR1 and CDR2: SGHTS and YDEGEE. With V trimmed by 3 bases and J by 0 bases, 6 bases remained unmatched. The length of the CDR3 is 17 residues. CDR3: CASSYGQGGYSNQPQHF. The CDR3 region has the DNA TGTGCCAGCAGCTACGGACAGGGGGGATATAGCAATCAGCCCCAGCATTTT. The entire variable domain, with the rest obtained from reference TRBV5-8 and TRBJ1-5, is as follows: EAGVTQSPTHLIKTRGQQATLRCSPISGHTSVYWYQQALGLGLQFLLWYDEGEERNRGNFPPRFSGRQFPNYSSELNVNALELEDSALYLCASSYGQGGYSNQPQHFGDGTRLSIL.

The chain recombines TRBV11-2 with TRBJ2-7, with 16 bases lining up with TRBD2. CDR1 and CDR2 (germline): SGHAT, FQNNGV. Germline trimming cut 0 bases from V and 5 bases from J; bases unmatched to any gene: 13. The CDR3 is made up of 20 amino acids. The CDR3 here is CASSLEVPGLAGGPVDEQYF. The CDR3 DNA sequence: TGTGCCAGCAGCTTAGAAGTCCCGGGACTAGCGGGAGGGCCGGTAGACGAGCAGTACTTC. Filled out from reference TRBV11-2 and TRBJ2-7, the complete variable domain reads EAGVAQSPRYKIIEKRQSVAFWCNPISGHATLYWYQQILGQGPKLLIQFQNNGVVDDSQLPKDRFSAERLKGVDSTLKIQPAKLEDSAVYLCASSLEVPGLAGGPVDEQYFGPGTRLTVT.

The genes are TRBV12-3 or TRBV12-4 and TRBJ1-2; unclear D gene. Trimming removed 1 base at V and 8 bases at J, with 11 bases between. The CDR3 is made up of 13 amino acids. The CDR3 spells CASSLESGGGYTF. Written as DNA, the CDR3 is TGTGCCAGCAGTTTAGAATCGGGTGGCGGCTACACCTTC.

Of note for this clone: Other DNA sequences in the same sample also yield this CDR3. V and J are TRBV11-3 and TRBJ2-3, with D unclear. The germline CDR1 and CDR2 sequences are SGHNT and YENEEA. The CDR3 is made up of 12 amino acids. The V end was cut by 2 bases, the J end by 0 bases, with 0 bases between. The CDR3 nucleotides are TGTGCCAGCAGCTTAAGCACAGATACGCAGTATTTT. It is translated as CASSLSTDTQYF.

V and J are TRBV19 and TRBJ1-3; possibly TRBD1 for D (5 bases). The CDR3 length is 14 residues. Trimming took off 7 bases at V and 2 bases at J, with 12 bases between the two ends. Germline values: CDR1 LNHDA, CDR2 SQIVND (reference sequence). The CDR3 is CASTELTAGNTIYF. The CDR3 DNA sequence: TGTGCCAGTACCGAGTTGACAGCTGGAAACACCATATATTTT.

The gene calls are TRBV11-3 and TRBJ2-7; D ambiguous. This CDR3 region has 13 residues. CDR1 is SGHNT, CDR2 YENEEA, per germline. V lost 2 bases and J 2 bases, leaving 7 bases between the germline ends. The CDR3 region has the DNA TGTGCCAGCAGCTTAATCCACCCCTACGAGCAGTACTTC. Translation gives CASSLIHPYEQYF. Based on the CDR3 plus reference TRBV11-3 and TRBJ2-7, the full variable domain is EAGVVQSPRYKIIEKKQPVAFWCNPISGHNTLYWYLQNLGQGPELLIRYENEEAVDDSQLPKDRFSAERLKGVDSTLKIQPAELGDSAVYLCASSLIHPYEQYFGPGTRLTVT.

This clone occurred once. The junction and the germline gene differ at one end; a read error may be behind it. V is TRBV11-2 and J is TRBJ1-3; D possibly corresponds to TRBD1 (6 bases). Per the germline V gene, CDR1 is SGHAT and CDR2 is FQNNGV. CDR3 length: 15 residues. The CDR3 DNA sequence: TGTGCCAGCAGCGTAGACAGGCCCTCTGGAAACACCATATATTTT. It codes for CASSVDRPSGNTIYF.

V is TRBV7-9 and J is TRBJ1-2, with 9 bases fitting TRBD1. Per germline, CDR1 SEHNR and CDR2 FQNEAQ (reference sequence). The CDR3 is made up of 15 amino acids. With 5 bases clipped from V and 2 bases from J, the junction kept 6 bases outside the gene matches. The CDR3 spells CASSPWDRDNYGYTF. For the CDR3, the DNA is TGTGCCAGCAGCCCGTGGGACAGGGACAACTATGGCTACACCTTC.